Below, 21 T cell receptor beta chains from the same sample are listed, as sequenced in a study of patients and donors after allogeneic stem cell transplantation. TCRdb passed the RT-PCR reads through MiXCR, listing each CDR3 protein once. This table holds 800,000 to 1,000,000 distinct CDR3 sequences, around 17% found once. Input material: blood, either unsorted or a sorted T cell fraction (not recorded which). Receptors originate from a human donor who was either an allogeneic HSCT recipient or a stem cell or donor lymphocyte infusion donor (not recorded which). It is not recorded whose cells these are; they may come from a transplant donor.

This clonotype was observed a handful of times. The rearrangement joins TRBV29-1 to TRBJ1-1, with a possible D match to TRBD1 (5 bases). This CDR3 contains 14 residues. The germline V and J ends were trimmed by 5 bases and 1 base, with 14 bases remaining between them. Germline V gene lookup returns CDR1 SQVTM and CDR2 ANQGSEA. The CDR3 nucleotides read TGCAGCGTTCCACTCGGGGGTTCGAACACTGAAGCTTTCTTT. It codes for CSVPLGGSNTEAFF.

Worth noting for this clonotype: One junction end does not reproduce the germline sequence, and a read error may be involved. V usage is TRBV27 and J usage is TRBJ2-7; no reliable D call. This CDR3 region has 9 residues. CDR1 is MNHEY and CDR2 is SMNVEV in the germline V gene (reference sequence). CDR3 amino acids: CTTSSEQYF. The CDR3 DNA is TGCACCACCTCGAGTGAGCAGTACTTC.

This clonotype was seen a handful of times. The chain is built from TRBV11-2 and TRBJ2-7; no definite D call. V gave up 2 bases and J gave up 3 bases, with 11 bases separating them. The CDR3 is 14 amino acids. The germline V gene has CDR1 SGHAT and CDR2 FQNNGV. CDR3 loop: CASSLYVGYYEQYF. The CDR3 DNA reads as TGTGCCAGCAGCTTATACGTGGGCTACTACGAGCAGTACTTC.

The chain recombines TRBV4-3 with TRBJ1-1; TRBD1 is a possible D gene (5 bases). The CDR3 loop spans 15 amino acids. Germline loops: CDR1 LGHNA, CDR2 YSLEER. Trimming pared 3 bases from V and 1 base from J, leaving 12 bases between. The CDR3 sequence: CASSQSPGGNTEAFF. CDR3 DNA: TGCGCCAGCAGCCAGAGCCCTGGGGGGAACACTGAAGCTTTCTTT.

The chain has TRBV5-1 and TRBJ1-2, with D possibly TRBD1 on 6 matching bases. Germline V gene sequence: CDR1 SGHRS, CDR2 YFSETQ. Trimming pared 2 bases from V and 8 bases from J, leaving 13 bases between. The CDR3 sequence is 13 residues long. CDR3 protein: CASSFQTGPGYTF. CDR3 sequence (DNA): TGCGCCAGCAGCTTCCAAACAGGGCCCGGCTACACCTTC.

Here the CDR3 DNA reads TGTGCCATCAAATCCGGGACAGGGGCGGTAGATACGCAGTATTTT. Amino acids: CAIKSGTGAVDTQYF. The J gene is TRBJ2-3, the V gene TRBV10-3; 10 positions match TRBD1. This CDR3 spans 15 amino acids. Germline V gives CDR1 ENHRY, CDR2 SYGVKD. V trimming: 7 bases; J trimming: 5 bases; junction bases outside the gene matches: 9.

This clonotype was picked up a small number of times. This chain links TRBV9 with TRBJ2-7; TRBD2 agrees at 7 bases. J lost 5 bases, V lost 0 bases, and 2 bases had no gene match. The CDR3 contains 13 residues. Per the germline V gene, CDR1 is SGDLS and CDR2 is YYNGEE. The CDR3 loop reads CASSVGLANEQYF. CDR3 coding DNA: TGTGCCAGCAGCGTAGGACTAGCCAACGAGCAGTACTTC.

In its sample, this clonotype was seen many times. This chain connects TRBV5-1 to TRBJ1-2; unclear D gene. The CDR3 runs 13 residues. CDR1 and CDR2 (germline): SGHRS, YFSETQ. The ends were cut back, 3 bases at V and 2 bases at J, with 8 bases in the middle. The CDR3 loop reads CASSSLQNYGYTF. As DNA, the CDR3 is TGCGCCAGCAGCTCCCTCCAGAACTATGGCTACACCTTC. Full variable domain (missing parts from reference TRBV5-1 and TRBJ1-2): KAGVTQTPRYLIKTRGQQVTLSCSPISGHRSVSWYQQTPGQGLQFLFEYFSETQRNKGNFPGRFSGRQFSNSRSEMNVSTLELGDSALYLCASSSLQNYGYTFGSGTRLTVV.

This clonotype was observed a handful of times. CDR3 protein: CASSQSGPGATNEKLFF. CDR3 nucleotides: TGCGCCAGCAGCCAATCGGGACCCGGAGCAACTAATGAAAAACTGTTTTTT. This chain connects TRBV4-1 to TRBJ1-4; TRBD1 is a possible D gene (5 bases). From germline, CDR1 is MGHRA and CDR2 YSYEKL. V lost 2 bases to trimming and J lost 0 bases, with 13 bases between them. The CDR3 has 17 amino acids.

The V call is TRBV3-1, the J call TRBJ2-3; the match to TRBD2 covers 7 bases. Germline CDR1 reads LGHDT; CDR2 reads YNNKEL (reference sequence). J gave up 2 bases and V 4 bases, and 9 bases lay outside the gene matches. The CDR3 loop spans 16 amino acids. The chain's CDR3 is CASSRPTSVTTDTQYF. In nucleotides, the CDR3 is TGTGCCAGCAGCCGACCAACTAGCGTTACCACAGATACGCAGTATTTT.

This sequence joins TRBV30 and TRBJ2-1; D is undetermined. Between the trimmed V and J ends, which lost 1 base and 9 bases, there was a span of 10 bases. CDR1 and CDR2 from the germline V gene are GTSNPN and SVGIG (reference sequence). CDR3 size: 12 residues. Here the CDR3 reads CAWSALRIEQFF. For the CDR3, the DNA is TGTGCCTGGAGTGCCCTCCGTATTGAGCAGTTCTTC.

In this sample, this clonotype turned up a few times. This sequence joins TRBV27 and TRBJ1-1; TRBD1 matches at 9 bases. This CDR3 has 16 amino acids. V shed 0 bases, J shed 5 bases, and the junction held 7 bases outside the gene matches. CDR1 is MNHEY, CDR2 SMNVEV, per germline (reference sequence). As DNA, the CDR3 is TGTGCCAGCAGTTTATCAGGACAGGGGATAGGGACTGAAGCTTTCTTT. Translating gives CASSLSGQGIGTEAFF.

The chain combines TRBV21-1 with TRBJ1-1. TRBV21-1 is recorded as a pseudogene. The CDR3 extends over 16 amino acids. The chain's CDR3 is CASSKGGGERDTEAFF. CDR3 bases: TGTGCCAGCAGCAAAGGCGGCGGCGAGCGGGACACTGAAGCTTTCTTT.

This chain uses TRBV12-3 or TRBV12-4 with TRBJ2-7, with TRBD2 matching 8 bases. J gave up 4 bases and V 8 bases, and 7 bases lay outside the gene matches. The CDR3 totals 13 residues. CDR3 region: CASQQTSVYEQYF. The CDR3, as DNA: TGTGCCAGCCAACAGACTAGCGTATACGAGCAGTACTTC.

This clonotype was observed a handful of times. V gene TRBV6-5 combines with J gene TRBJ1-2; tentatively, D is TRBD1 (6 bases). Germline-derived CDR1 and CDR2 are MNHEY and SVGAGI. The CDR3 runs to 13 residues. V shed 2 bases and J shed 3 bases, with 7 bases lying between them. Here the CDR3 reads CASSYRTDYGYTF. CDR3 nucleotides: TGTGCCAGCAGTTACAGGACAGACTATGGCTACACCTTC.

This clonotype appeared a few times. The chain links TRBV5-1 to TRBJ2-3, with TRBD2 matching 10 bases. From germline, CDR1 is SGHRS and CDR2 YFSETQ. This CDR3 is 15 amino acids long. V shed 3 bases, J shed 5 bases, and the junction held 6 bases outside the gene matches. CDR3 protein: CASSWRAGGGDTQYF. CDR3 sequence (DNA): TGCGCCAGCAGCTGGAGAGCGGGAGGGGGAGATACGCAGTATTTT.

This clonotype was observed a few times. The chain employs TRBV5-1 and TRBJ1-5; perhaps TRBD1 as D (6 bases). The CDR3 covers 15 residues. Germline V gene data show CDR1 as SGHRS and CDR2 as YFSETQ. Trimming removed 1 base at V and 3 bases at J, with 11 bases between. The CDR3 sequence is CASSLLGGPNQPQHF. The CDR3 coding sequence is TGCGCCAGCAGCTTGTTGGGGGGGCCCAATCAGCCCCAGCATTTT.

The sample holds many counts of this clonotype. The V and J genes are TRBV13 and TRBJ1-2; TRBD1 aligns across 7 bases. The length of the CDR3 is 14 residues. Germline loops: CDR1 PRHDT, CDR2 FYEKMQ (reference sequence). V shed 0 bases, J shed 4 bases, and the junction held 2 bases outside the gene matches. The CDR3 bases are TGTGCCAGCAGCTTAGGGGGACAGTTCTATGGCTACACCTTC. Translating it yields CASSLGGQFYGYTF.

This clonotype has just a few counts. The rearrangement uses TRBV12-3 or TRBV12-4 and TRBJ2-7, with 9 nucleotides matching TRBD1. The CDR3 totals 15 residues. With 6 bases clipped from V and 7 bases from J, the junction kept 13 bases outside the gene matches. CDR3 sequence reads: CASRQTGGRVREQYF. CDR3 bases: TGTGCCAGCAGACAAACAGGGGGCAGGGTGAGGGAGCAGTACTTC.

The CDR3 nucleotides read TGTGCCAGCAGTGCCGGACAGGGAGAAGCAGCTTTGGAGACCCAGTACTTC. Its protein is CASSAGQGEAALETQYF. The V and J genes are TRBV6-1 and TRBJ2-5, with 8 bases fitting TRBD1. The germline V gene has CDR1 MNHNS and CDR2 SASEGT. With V trimmed by 4 bases and J by 5 bases, 15 bases remained unmatched. This CDR3 is built from 17 residues.

The V gene is TRBV12-3 or TRBV12-4, the J gene TRBJ2-4; TRBD1 matches 8 bases. Losses at the gene ends were 6 bases for V and 7 bases for J; bases not matched to a gene: 5. The CDR3 is 13 residues long. The CDR3 nucleotides are TGTGCCAGCAGCACGGACAGGGTTAACATTCAGTACTTC. Amino acids: CASSTDRVNIQYF.